These 26 T cell receptor beta chains were all obtained from the same sample, sequenced in a study of shared clonotypes between healthy human individuals. Using immunoSEQ multiplex PCR, the repertoire was profiled, and TCRdb retains in-frame clones only, with some absent. The table records around 940,000 clones, approximately 76% of them present only once. Sequencing was carried out using memory CD4+ T cells sorted from blood. The subset was: CD45RA-negative fraction. All receptors derive from a man younger than 30 in good health.

This clone was recorded once. The genes are TRBV7-2 and TRBJ2-5; 9 nucleotides align to TRBD1. Germline V gene lookup returns CDR1 SGHTA and CDR2 FQGNSA. Germline trimming cut 4 bases from V and 5 bases from J; bases unmatched to any gene: 8. CDR3 size: 15 residues. CDR3 coding DNA: TGTGCCAGCAGCTCATTCGGACAGGGGATGGAGACCCAGTACTTC. This sequence encodes CASSSFGQGMETQYF.

The rearrangement joins TRBV6-6 to TRBJ1-5, with 9 bases matching TRBD1. The CDR3 spans 16 residues. J lost 2 bases, V lost 6 bases, and 8 bases had no gene match. Per the germline V gene, CDR1 is MNHNY and CDR2 is SVGAGI (reference sequence). The CDR3 spells CASSQGQGRGNQPQHF. The CDR3 nucleotides read TGTGCCAGCAGCCAGGGACAGGGTAGGGGCAATCAGCCCCAGCATTTT.

The J gene is TRBJ1-3, the V gene TRBV14; D uncertain. The CDR3 contains 16 residues. Per the germline V gene, CDR1 is SGHDN and CDR2 is FVKESK. V lost 0 bases and J 0 bases, leaving 9 bases between the germline ends. CDR3 region: CASSQEKGASGNTIYF. CDR3 nucleotide sequence: TGTGCCAGCAGCCAAGAAAAAGGAGCCTCTGGAAACACCATATATTTT.

The V and J genes are TRBV6-6 and TRBJ2-3; 8 nucleotides align to TRBD1. J gave up 4 bases and V 5 bases, and 8 bases lay outside the gene matches. The CDR3 runs 15 residues. Germline values: CDR1 MNHNY, CDR2 SVGAGI (reference sequence). CDR3 sequence reads: CASSRTRQGSDTQYF. CDR3 sequence (DNA): TGTGCCAGCAGTCGAACTCGACAGGGGTCAGATACGCAGTATTTT.

This chain links TRBV6-5 with TRBJ2-3, with 7 positions matching TRBD2. Trimming at V came to 2 bases and at J to 2 bases, leaving 7 bases not matched to a gene. The CDR3 consists of 16 residues. CDR1 and CDR2 from the germline V gene are MNHEY and SVGAGI. The chain's CDR3 is CASSYPRDYPTDTQYF. CDR3 DNA: TGTGCCAGCAGTTACCCTCGGGACTACCCCACAGATACGCAGTATTTT.

V is TRBV6-1 and J is TRBJ1-4; maybe TRBD1 (6 bases). The CDR3 sequence is 14 residues long. Deletions cut 6 bases from V and 8 bases from J, with 16 bases between. CDR1 is MNHNS, CDR2 SASEGT, per germline. CDR3 region: CASRGTPSWEKLFF. CDR3 in DNA: TGTGCCAGCAGGGGGACACCGTCCTGGGAAAAACTGTTTTTT.

The chain employs TRBV6-1 and TRBJ2-2; 11 positions match TRBD2. V shed 4 bases and J 4 bases; nucleotides not matched to a gene: 11. Germline V CDR1 and CDR2: MNHNS, SASEGT. The CDR3 spans 18 residues. DNA for the CDR3: TGTGCCAGCAGTGCGAAGATAGCGGGGGGGAAGGCCACCGGGGAGCTGTTTTTT. It codes for CASSAKIAGGKATGELFF.

This clone has more than one count but fewer than ten. The gene calls are TRBV2 and TRBJ2-1, with D unclear. The V end was cut by 7 bases, the J end by 0 bases, with 10 bases between. The CDR3 is 14 amino acids. Looked up from germline, CDR1 is SNHLY and CDR2 is FYNNEI. In nucleotides, the CDR3 is TGTGCCAGCATTCAGGAGAGCTCCTACAATGAGCAGTTCTTC. It specifies CASIQESSYNEQFF.

This chain links TRBV5-1 with TRBJ1-1; D possibly corresponds to TRBD1 (5 bases). V was trimmed by 4 bases and J by 5 bases, leaving 18 bases between them. Germline V gene data show CDR1 as SGHRS and CDR2 as YFSETQ. This CDR3 is 15 amino acids long. CDR3 sequence reads: CASSPEVGVSTEAFF. The CDR3 bases are TGCGCCAGCAGCCCTGAAGTGGGGGTATCGACTGAAGCTTTCTTT.

This chain connects TRBV7-8 to TRBJ1-3; D not resolved. CDR3 length: 15 residues. The germline V and J ends were trimmed by 2 bases and 0 bases, with 8 bases remaining between them. Germline-derived CDR1 and CDR2 are SGHVS and FQNEAQ. CDR3 DNA: TGTGCCAGCAGCTTAAATACCTTCTCTGGAAACACCATATATTTT. It translates to CASSLNTFSGNTIYF.

The chain joins TRBV27 to TRBJ2-3; D is possibly TRBD2 (6 bases). V lost 6 bases, J lost 2 bases, and 21 bases lay in between. The CDR3 consists of 17 residues. Germline assignment: CDR1 MNHEY and CDR2 SMNVEV (reference sequence). The CDR3 nucleotides are TGTGCCAGCAGGGCAACCCTAGGGGACTTATTCACAGATACGCAGTATTTT. It translates to CASRATLGDLFTDTQYF.

The chain recombines TRBV14 with TRBJ1-6; 8 bases map to TRBD1. V was clipped by 4 bases and J by 6 bases; unmatched bases: 8. The germline CDR1 and CDR2 sequences are SGHDN and FVKESK. This CDR3 is built from 16 residues. The CDR3: CASSLRTGRTNSPLHF. The CDR3 DNA is TGTGCCAGCAGCCTTCGGACAGGGCGCACTAATTCACCCCTCCACTTT. Full variable domain (rest looked up from reference TRBV14 and TRBJ1-6): EAGVTQFPSHSVIEKGQTVTLRCDPISGHDNLYWYRRVMGKEIKFLLHFVKESKQDESGMPNNRFLAERTGGTYSTLKVQPAELEDSGVYFCASSLRTGRTNSPLHFGNGTRLTVT.

J is TRBJ1-1 and V is TRBV5-1, with a possible D match to TRBD1 (5 bases). Germline V CDR1 and CDR2: SGHRS, YFSETQ. This CDR3 is built from 14 residues. The ends were cut back, 4 bases at V and 0 bases at J, with 10 bases in the middle. The CDR3 bases are TGCGCCAGCAGCAAACAGGAGATGAACACTGAAGCTTTCTTT. Encoded protein: CASSKQEMNTEAFF.

The chain uses TRBV5-4 and TRBJ2-5; 9 bases line up with TRBD2. V shed 3 bases, J shed 4 bases, and the junction held 16 bases outside the gene matches. Per the germline V gene, CDR1 is SGHNT and CDR2 is YYREEE (reference sequence). The CDR3 spans 18 residues. The CDR3 sequence is CASSSGQTSGRTVETQYF. In DNA, the CDR3 is TGTGCCAGCAGCTCGGGGCAAACTAGCGGGCGGACCGTAGAGACCCAGTACTTC.

Turning to this clone: Other DNA sequences in the sample encode the same CDR3. The CDR3 loop reads CAWSSKGTDTQYF. The CDR3 DNA follows: TGTGCCTGGAGCTCTAAAGGCACAGATACGCAGTATTTT. The chain couples TRBV30 to TRBJ2-3; no reliable D call. Germline CDR1 and CDR2: GTSNPN and SVGIG (reference sequence). This CDR3 comprises 13 residues. Trimming took off 3 bases at V and 1 base at J, with 8 bases between the two ends.

The chain joins TRBV25-1 to TRBJ2-3; D uncertain. The ends were cut back, 0 bases at V and 4 bases at J, with 8 bases in the middle. CDR1 and CDR2 (germline): MGHDK, SYGVNS. The CDR3 has 14 amino acids. The CDR3: CASSEYSLSDTQYF. The CDR3 nucleotides are TGTGCCAGCAGTGAATATTCCCTCTCAGATACGCAGTATTTT.

This clone was seen more than once but under ten times. The chain combines TRBV6-1 with TRBJ2-2; 8 bases are a match to TRBD1. With 5 bases clipped from V and 7 bases from J, the junction kept 3 bases outside the gene matches. This CDR3 has 13 residues. Germline V gives CDR1 MNHNS, CDR2 SASEGT. Here the CDR3 reads CASSPDRGGELFF. The CDR3 coding sequence is TGTGCCAGCAGTCCCGACAGGGGCGGGGAGCTGTTTTTT.

The V and J genes are TRBV7-2 and TRBJ2-7; 12 positions agree with TRBD1. Germline lookup yields CDR1 SGHTA and CDR2 FQGNSA. The CDR3 spans 15 residues. After removal of 0 bases from V and 6 bases from J, the junction contained 3 bases not matched to a gene. The DNA for the CDR3 is TGTGCCAGCAGCTTAGCGGGGACAGGGGGCTCCGAGCAGTACTTC. This translates into CASSLAGTGGSEQYF.

This chain connects TRBV5-1 to TRBJ2-1; D is perhaps TRBD1 (5 bases). Germline CDR1 SGHRS, CDR2 YFSETQ. V was cut by 1 base and J by 9 bases, with 8 bases left in between. This CDR3 is built from 12 residues. The CDR3 DNA follows: TGCGCCAGCAGCTTGCAGGGTACTGAGCAGTTCTTC. Its translation: CASSLQGTEQFF. Filled out from reference TRBV5-1 and TRBJ2-1, the complete variable domain reads KAGVTQTPRYLIKTRGQQVTLSCSPISGHRSVSWYQQTPGQGLQFLFEYFSETQRNKGNFPGRFSGRQFSNSRSEMNVSTLELGDSALYLCASSLQGTEQFFGPGTRLTVL.

Details on this clone: Other DNA sequences in this specimen translate into the identical CDR3. The chain uses TRBV5-1 and TRBJ2-5, with D possibly TRBD1 on 6 matching bases. Germline V lookup: CDR1 SGHRS, CDR2 YFSETQ. The CDR3 consists of 13 residues. The V gene lost 2 bases and the J gene lost 5 bases, with 10 bases spanning the gap. The CDR3 is CASSFGQGETQYF. The CDR3 nucleotides read TGCGCCAGCAGCTTTGGGCAGGGGGAGACCCAGTACTTC.

Only a few counts were recorded for this clone. Other DNA sequences within the sample encode an identical CDR3. The rearrangement joins TRBV19 to TRBJ1-3, with 7 nucleotides matching TRBD1. V lost 3 bases to trimming and J lost 3 bases; unmatched junction nucleotides: 2. The CDR3 length is 14 residues. Germline assignment: CDR1 LNHDA and CDR2 SQIVND (reference sequence). The DNA for the CDR3 is TGTGCCAGTAGTATTGGGACAGATGGAAACACCATATATTTT. Translated: CASSIGTDGNTIYF.

V gene TRBV7-2 combines with J gene TRBJ2-7; 10 nucleotides agree with TRBD2. This CDR3 spans 18 amino acids. Germline-derived CDR1 and CDR2 are SGHTA and FQGNSA. The ends lost 2 bases at V and 2 bases at J; junction bases unmatched: 12. The CDR3 is CASSLKPAGGPIPYEQYF. The CDR3 nucleotides read TGTGCCAGCAGCTTAAAGCCAGCGGGAGGGCCTATCCCCTACGAGCAGTACTTC.

The chain links TRBV6-5 to TRBJ2-7; TRBD1 matches 8 bases. Losses at the gene ends were 5 bases for V and 1 base for J; bases not matched to a gene: 4. The CDR3 loop spans 14 amino acids. Germline V CDR1 and CDR2: MNHEY, SVGAGI. The CDR3: CASSKGTGSYEQYF. CDR3 nucleotides: TGTGCCAGCAGTAAGGGGACAGGATCCTACGAGCAGTACTTC.

A single count supports this clone. The chain couples TRBV6-5 to TRBJ1-5, with a tentative D call TRBD1 (6 bases). From germline, CDR1 is MNHEY and CDR2 SVGAGI. The CDR3 spans 15 residues. Trimming cost V 2 bases and J 6 bases, with 14 bases left between them. This chain's CDR3 is CASSYGTGIGQPQHF. The CDR3 coding sequence is TGTGCCAGCAGTTACGGTACAGGGATTGGTCAGCCCCAGCATTTT.

This chain connects TRBV5-1 to TRBJ2-2; tentative D call: TRBD1 (5 bases). The germline V gene encodes CDR1 SGHRS and CDR2 YFSETQ. This CDR3 contains 17 residues. With 1 base removed from V and 2 bases from J, the gap between germline ends came to 15 bases. The CDR3 DNA reads as TGCGCCAGCAGCTTGAGTACCGCAGGGCCTAACACCGGGGAGCTGTTTTTT. It yields the protein CASSLSTAGPNTGELFF.

This rearrangement joins TRBV7-2 to TRBJ2-7; 8 bases align to TRBD2. Germline V gene data show CDR1 as SGHTA and CDR2 as FQGNSA. V shed 6 bases and J 3 bases; nucleotides not matched to a gene: 7. This CDR3 is 14 amino acids long. The CDR3 region is CASSPVSGSYEQYF. The CDR3, as DNA: TGTGCCAGCAGTCCCGTGAGCGGGAGCTACGAGCAGTACTTC.